Below are 4 T cell receptor beta chains sequenced from a single sample in a study of regulatory T cells in long-lasting Graves disease. The time point is: persistent/refractory GD, antithyroid drugs over 5 years with positive TRAb. Generation of the TCR library employed RNA extracted from PBMCs. Building the TCR beta libraries relied on iRepertoire HTBI primers, and CDR3 regions underwent Arm-PCR. TCRdb fed the multiplex PCR reads into MiXCR, producing one record per CDR3 protein. This sample has 400,000 to 500,000 distinct CDR3 sequences; roughly 21% occur once, and the top ten carry roughly 7%. Source: peripheral blood mononuclear cells (PBMCs), taken when the disease was refractory, from a patient treated with antithyroid drugs. The receptor set was obtained from a female donor with Graves disease.

This clonotype occurred many times. This CDR3 is CAISHFGDRGGTEAFF. The CDR3 DNA follows: TGTGCCATCAGTCATTTCGGGGACAGGGGAGGTACTGAAGCTTTCTTT. V is TRBV10-3 and J is TRBJ1-1; 10 nucleotides align to TRBD1. CDR1 and CDR2 (germline): ENHRY, SYGVKD. With 5 bases clipped from V and 5 bases from J, the junction kept 11 bases outside the gene matches. The CDR3 is 16 residues long.

On this clonotype: Sequence at one end of the junction differs from germline and may be a read error. The chain carries TRBV20-1 and TRBJ2-7, with 15 nucleotides matching TRBD2. Germline V gene data show CDR1 as DFQATT and CDR2 as SNEGSKA (reference sequence). This CDR3 spans 16 amino acids. The DNA of the CDR3 is TGCAGTGCTAGCGGGACTAGCGGGAGGCCTCCTTACGTGCAGTACTTC. It codes for CSASGTSGRPPYVQYF.

Details on this clonotype: This sequence may be a read error, since a much larger clone differs from it by one base. The V gene is TRBV12-3 or TRBV12-4, the J gene TRBJ2-7; D gene uncertain. The CDR3 extends over 12 amino acids. V was trimmed by 6 bases and J by 2 bases, leaving 8 bases between them. As DNA, the CDR3 is TGTGCCAGCAGCTGGATAGCCTACGAGCAGTACTTC. It is translated as CASSWIAYEQYF.

V and J are TRBV7-6 and TRBJ2-3; no reliable D call. Germline values: CDR1 SGHVS, CDR2 FNYEAQ. Deletions cut 1 base from V and 7 bases from J, with 15 bases between. The CDR3 spans 15 residues. CDR3 sequence reads: CASSLEAFGSNTQYF. The CDR3 DNA is TGTGCCAGCAGCTTAGAAGCGTTCGGATCCAATACGCAGTATTTT.